The clone carrying this TCR beta chain was seen ten or more times. Its antigen is still unknown. This entry is derived from a study of T cells in Graves' hyperthyroidism and ophthalmopathy. Regions amplified from RNA transcripts were the TCR beta CDR3 regions. A set of HTBI primers served as the primers for a first-round RT-PCR of the TCR CDR3. Via MiXCR, TCRdb re-called the multiplex PCR reads, giving one row per CDR3 protein. The sample records approximately 520,000 distinct CDR3 sequences, around 21% being singletons. Per the germline V gene, CDR1 is DFQATT and CDR2 is SNEGSKA (reference sequence). The CDR3 runs 16 residues. V was pared by 8 bases and J by 1 base, with 13 bases of the junction left unmatched. Hyperthyroidism in the patients, aged 18 to 65, was newly diagnosed and under 2 months in duration. Investigators excluded patients with uncontrolled infection, other autoimmune disease, pregnancy or lactation. PBMCs came from less than 11 ml fresh peripheral blood.

Broader study findings: A model of 13 V-J pairs discriminated ophthalmopathy from stable hyperthyroidism.

The chain couples TRBV20-1 to TRBJ1-1; TRBD1 agrees at 10 bases. Sequencing input: blood. This receptor was taken from a man between 18 and 35 years old with Graves' hyperthyroidism. The CDR3 DNA reads TGCAGTCCTAACCCACCCCGGGACAGGGGGAACACTGAAGCTTTCTTT. Its translation is CSPNPPRDRGNTEAFF.